The 15 T cell receptor beta chains below all came from one sample that was sequenced in a study of CD8 T cells in ankylosing spondylitis. TCRdb reprocessed the 5' RACE reads via MiXCR and lists one record per CDR3 protein. The table has more than 150,000 distinct CDR3 sequences, around a sixth seen once; the top ten hold around 4%. Source material: blood, either unsorted or a sorted T cell fraction (not recorded which). Receptors originate from a male donor between 5 and 29 years old with ankylosing spondylitis or in good health (not recorded which).

The chain carries TRBV10-3 and TRBJ2-7, with TRBD1 as a possible D gene (5 bases). CDR3 length: 16 amino acids. Trimming removed 3 bases from V and 2 bases from J, with 17 bases in between. Germline-derived CDR1 and CDR2 are ENHRY and SYGVKD. CDR3 nucleotide sequence: TGTGCCATCAGTGACCCACCCTTCGCAGGGACCTACGAGCAGTACTTC. It codes for CAISDPPFAGTYEQYF.

This clonotype was seen many times. The chain joins TRBV5-1 to TRBJ2-5; perhaps D is TRBD1 or TRBD2 (7 bases each). This CDR3 has 15 residues. V lost 2 bases and J lost 1, with 12 bases in between. Per the germline V gene, CDR1 is SGHRS and CDR2 is YFSETQ. Here the CDR3 reads CASSFSRGGQETQYF. The CDR3 DNA follows: TGCGCCAGCAGCTTCTCCAGGGGGGGCCAAGAGACCCAGTACTTC.

In this sample, this clonotype turned up many times. The chain employs TRBV21-1 and TRBJ1-6. TRBV21-1 is a pseudogene locus. CDR3 length: 17 residues. CDR3: CASSKGNERTYNSPLHF. CDR3 sequence (DNA): TGTGCCAGCAGCAAAGGGAATGAGAGGACCTATAATTCACCCCTCCACTTT.

This clonotype was picked up many times. The chain employs TRBV6-5 and TRBJ2-7; either TRBD1 or TRBD2 may supply D (5 bases each). The germline CDR1 and CDR2 sequences are MNHEY and SVGAGI. Trimming pared 6 bases from V and 2 bases from J, leaving 14 bases between. This CDR3 spans 14 amino acids. CDR3 in amino acids: CASRRGGGTYEQYF. CDR3 nucleotides: TGTGCCAGCAGGCGAGGTGGGGGAACCTACGAGCAGTACTTC.

There are many counts of this clonotype. V and J are TRBV20-1 and TRBJ2-3, with D perhaps TRBD2 (6 bases). Trimming removed 2 bases at V and 2 bases at J, with 11 bases between. This CDR3 comprises 14 residues. Germline CDR1 is DFQATT and CDR2 is SNEGSKA (reference sequence). The chain's CDR3 is CSARNWDFTDTQYF. The CDR3 nucleotides read TGCAGTGCTAGAAACTGGGACTTCACAGATACGCAGTATTTT.

This clonotype appeared many times. The rearrangement links TRBV29-1 to TRBJ1-2, with 9 bases matching TRBD1. V trimming: 6 bases; J trimming: 4 bases; junction bases outside the gene matches: 6. The CDR3 sequence is 13 residues long. The germline gives CDR1 SQVTM, CDR2 ANQGSEA. CDR3: CSVYRTGAYGYTF. CDR3 nucleotide sequence: TGCAGCGTATACCGGACAGGGGCCTATGGCTACACCTTC.

This clonotype came up many times. This sequence joins TRBV5-1 and TRBJ2-3, with 12 bases identical to TRBD2. J was trimmed by 3 bases and V by 2 bases; bases with no gene match: 1. Germline V gene lookup returns CDR1 SGHRS and CDR2 YFSETQ. The CDR3 has 15 amino acids. The CDR3 sequence: CASSFLAGGTDTQYF. The CDR3 bases are TGCGCCAGCAGCTTCCTAGCGGGAGGGACAGATACGCAGTATTTT. The full variable domain, completed using reference TRBV5-1 and TRBJ2-3, is KAGVTQTPRYLIKTRGQQVTLSCSPISGHRSVSWYQQTPGQGLQFLFEYFSETQRNKGNFPGRFSGRQFSNSRSEMNVSTLELGDSALYLCASSFLAGGTDTQYFGPGTRLTVL.

This clonotype was picked up many times. The chain has TRBV7-7 and TRBJ2-4, with 7 bases matching TRBD1. Per the germline V gene, CDR1 is SSHAT and CDR2 is FNYEAQ (reference sequence). V gave up 5 bases and J gave up 2 bases; unmatched junction bases: 15. The CDR3 runs 18 residues. CDR3 sequence: CASSPWDREIIPKNIQYF. Here the CDR3 DNA reads TGTGCCAGCAGCCCGTGGGACAGAGAGATAATTCCCAAAAACATTCAGTACTTC.

At least ten counts were recorded for this clonotype. The chain links TRBV7-9 to TRBJ2-5, with 9 bases matching TRBD1. CDR3 size: 14 residues. Trimming took 5 bases from V and 5 from J; bases not matched to a gene: 6. Germline assignment: CDR1 SEHNR and CDR2 FQNEAQ (reference sequence). DNA for the CDR3: TGTGCCAGCAGCCCCGGGACAGGGCGGGAGACCCAGTACTTC. It specifies CASSPGTGRETQYF. The variable domain in full, with the rest retrieved from reference TRBV7-9 and TRBJ2-5, is DTGVSQNPRHKITKRGQNVTFRCDPISEHNRLYWYRQTLGQGPEFLTYFQNEAQLEKSRLLSDRFSAERPKGSFSTLEIQRTEQGDSAMYLCASSPGTGRETQYFGPGTRLLVL.

This clonotype was seen at least ten times. This CDR3 reads CASSRDASYGYTF. The CDR3 nucleotides are TGTGCCAGCAGCCGGGACGCCTCCTATGGCTACACCTTC. J is TRBJ1-2 and V is TRBV2, with D possibly being TRBD1 (5 bases). Looked up from germline, CDR1 is SNHLY and CDR2 is FYNNEI. The CDR3 is made up of 13 amino acids. V gave up 6 bases and J gave up 4 bases, with 12 bases separating them.

The rearrangement uses TRBV30 and TRBJ2-5; 7 positions agree with TRBD2. Unmatched junction bases numbered 7, after V lost 3 bases and J lost 0 bases. In germline, CDR1 is GTSNPN, CDR2 SVGIG (reference sequence). This CDR3 has 15 amino acids. The chain's CDR3 is CAWSYGGSDQETQYF. DNA for the CDR3: TGTGCCTGGAGCTATGGCGGGAGCGACCAAGAGACCCAGTACTTC.

The chain links TRBV7-2 to TRBJ2-3; 10 positions match TRBD2. J lost 5 bases, V lost 4 bases, and 9 bases had no gene match. The germline V gene has CDR1 SGHTA and CDR2 FQGNSA. The CDR3 has 16 residues. CDR3 protein: CASSSGTSEYIDTQYF. CDR3 DNA sequence: TGTGCCAGCAGCTCCGGGACTAGCGAGTACATAGATACGCAGTATTTT.

The table lists this clonotype with a few counts. The chain carries TRBV4-2 and TRBJ1-1; D not certain. This CDR3 is 16 amino acids long. Deletions cut 0 bases from V and 4 bases from J, with 15 bases between. The V gene's germline CDR1 is LGHNA and CDR2 YNFKEQ. The chain's CDR3 is CASSQDHGDPLTEAFF. DNA for the CDR3: TGTGCCAGCAGCCAAGATCATGGAGACCCCCTCACTGAAGCTTTCTTT.

The chain has TRBV20-1 and TRBJ2-5, with 10 bases aligning to TRBD2. The CDR3 extends over 15 amino acids. The J segment lost 8 bases and the V segment lost 3 bases, leaving 12 bases of the junction unmatched. Germline values: CDR1 DFQATT, CDR2 SNEGSKA (reference sequence). CDR3 nucleotides: TGCAGTGCTAGGGTGGGGGCTAGCGGGAGTTTTACCCAGTACTTC. It codes for CSARVGASGSFTQYF.

This clonotype was observed at least ten times. The CDR3 sequence is CASSRQGYQIEYF. CDR3 sequence (DNA): TGTGCCAGCAGCAGACAGGGATATCAGATAGAGTACTTC. The chain carries TRBV7-2 and TRBJ2-5, with TRBD1 matching 7 bases. This CDR3 is built from 13 residues. The V gene end was trimmed by 5 bases and the J gene end by 12 bases; junction bases not matched to a gene: 12. From germline, CDR1 is SGHTA and CDR2 FQGNSA.